This is a list of T cell receptor beta chains from one sample in a study. Using its own MiXCR run on the 5' RACE reads, TCRdb lists one record per CDR3 protein. The sample contains tens of thousands of distinct CDR3 sequences, more than 25% of which appear only once. Sequencing was performed on naive CD4+ T cells sorted from blood. Receptors originate from a female donor with breast cancer. CDR3s include the opening cysteine and the closing phenylalanine or tryptophan. Fields, in order: J gene, V gene, D gene, CDR3 protein. The D gene is left open where the match is weak.

j_call: TRBJ2-3; v_call: TRBV4-2; d_call: TRBD2; cdr3_aa: CASSQTSGSGTDTQYF
j_call: TRBJ2-5; v_call: TRBV5-1; d_call: TRBD2; cdr3_aa: CASSQTAGMETQYF
j_call: TRBJ2-5; v_call: TRBV7-3; d_call: -; cdr3_aa: CASRPNYPSGTQYF
j_call: TRBJ2-7; v_call: TRBV13; d_call: -; cdr3_aa: CASSVGLTYEQYF
j_call: TRBJ2-1; v_call: TRBV4-3; d_call: TRBD1; cdr3_aa: CASSQGQGARDEQFF
j_call: TRBJ2-4; v_call: TRBV4-3; d_call: -; cdr3_aa: CASSQGGPSENIQYF
j_call: TRBJ1-5; v_call: TRBV7-8; d_call: -; cdr3_aa: CASSLAHSNQPQHF
j_call: TRBJ1-1; v_call: TRBV10-3; d_call: -; cdr3_aa: CAISEWGAEAFF
j_call: TRBJ2-7; v_call: TRBV4-1; d_call: TRBD1; cdr3_aa: CASSQDPGQGTYEQYF
j_call: TRBJ1-5; v_call: TRBV27; d_call: -; cdr3_aa: CASRLQSKSNQPQHF
j_call: TRBJ2-1; v_call: TRBV5-1; d_call: TRBD2; cdr3_aa: CASSLISGGYNEQFF
j_call: TRBJ2-1; v_call: TRBV4-2; d_call: -; cdr3_aa: CASREQFF
j_call: TRBJ2-7; v_call: TRBV6-2/TRBV6-3; d_call: -; cdr3_aa: CASSYSIQATYEQYF
j_call: TRBJ1-3; v_call: TRBV5-1; d_call: -; cdr3_aa: CASSQDTRSGNTIYF
j_call: TRBJ2-7; v_call: TRBV4-3; d_call: -; cdr3_aa: CASSRQGHYEQYF
j_call: TRBJ2-7; v_call: TRBV12-3/TRBV12-4; d_call: TRBD1; cdr3_aa: CASRRTGSYEQYF
j_call: TRBJ2-1; v_call: TRBV7-6; d_call: -; cdr3_aa: CASRQSAGTYNEQFF